This passage covers 26 T cell receptor beta chains from one sample sequenced in a study of blood T cells in healthy people across ages. The authors ran a second PCR of roughly 7 to 11 cycles using a sample-barcoded 5' primer and a J-beta primer mix. TCRdb called the 5' RACE reads again in MiXCR, with one record for every CDR3 protein. Of around 620,000 distinct CDR3 sequences listed, roughly 29% are singletons. The sample was blood. The receptors were sampled from a woman aged 70-85 years in good health.

This clonotype showed up many times. This rearrangement joins TRBV29-1 to TRBJ2-5; TRBD1 matches at 8 bases. The J segment lost 2 bases and the V segment lost 7 bases, leaving 6 bases of the junction unmatched. CDR3 length: 13 residues. CDR1 and CDR2 (germline): SQVTM, ANQGSEA. CDR3 region: CSASGGVQETQYF. The CDR3 DNA sequence: TGCAGCGCGTCAGGGGGCGTACAAGAGACCCAGTACTTC. Complete variable domain (other parts from reference TRBV29-1 and TRBJ2-5): SAVISQKPSRDICQRGTSLTIQCQVDSQVTMMFWYRQQPGQSLTLIATANQGSEATYESGFVIDKFPISRPNLTFSTLTVSNMSPEDSSIYLCSASGGVQETQYFGPGTRLLVL.

With respect to this clonotype: The DNA is omitted, as the CDR3 cannot be located on it reliably, and the CDR3 follows TCRdb's listing. The chain's CDR3 is CASSQVGGGAETF. The chain is built from TRBV3-1 and TRBJ1-2; the DNA was not used to check the table's D call, TRBD1. The CDR3 length is 13 residues, termini included. CDR1 and CDR2 from the germline V gene are LGHDT and YNNKEL (reference sequence).

This chain uses TRBV20-1 with TRBJ2-1; D perhaps matches TRBD1 (5 bases). The CDR3 is made up of 14 amino acids. V lost 4 bases, J lost 10 bases, and 20 bases lay in between. CDR1 is DFQATT, CDR2 SNEGSKA, per germline (reference sequence). CDR3 bases: TGCAGTGCTAAAAGCATGGGGCATGTAGAGGAGCAGTTCTTC. Residues: CSAKSMGHVEEQFF.

The chain links TRBV3-1 to TRBJ2-1; TRBD1 is a possible D gene (6 bases). Germline V gene sequence: CDR1 LGHDT, CDR2 YNNKEL (reference sequence). Trimming took 4 bases from V and 7 from J, leaving 14 bases between them. CDR3 size: 14 residues. CDR3: CASSPWTVPNEQFF. CDR3 sequence (DNA): TGTGCCAGCAGCCCCTGGACAGTTCCGAATGAGCAGTTCTTC.

This clonotype turned up a few times. The J gene is TRBJ2-5, the V gene TRBV12-3 or TRBV12-4; D is undetermined. The CDR3 is 13 residues long. Trimming pared 6 bases from V and 5 bases from J, leaving 13 bases between. The CDR3 DNA follows: TGTGCCAGCAGGGCTCGCGTCCCGGAGACCCAGTACTTC. This encodes CASRARVPETQYF.

This clonotype was recorded a few times. The V gene is TRBV6-2 or TRBV6-3, the J gene TRBJ2-5; perhaps TRBD2 as D (6 bases). Trimming took off 3 bases at V and 9 bases at J, with 23 bases between the two ends. There are 16 residues in the CDR3. The germline V gene has CDR1 MNHEY and CDR2 SVGEGT. CDR3 DNA sequence: TGTGCCAGCAGTTATTTACGGGGACTTCGGTTGGAGGCCCAGTACTTC. Translated: CASSYLRGLRLEAQYF.

The chain has TRBV10-3 and TRBJ2-5, with D tentatively TRBD1 (5 bases). This CDR3 is built from 16 residues. Germline-derived CDR1 and CDR2 are ENHRY and SYGVKD. V was shortened by 0 bases and J by 1 base, with 12 bases between the two germline ends. DNA of the CDR3: TGTGCCATCAGTGAGTCGAAAGGGGTTGGCCAAGAGACCCAGTACTTC. Translating gives CAISESKGVGQETQYF.

V gene TRBV6-6 combines with J gene TRBJ2-5, with TRBD2 matching over 9 bases. V lost 2 bases to trimming and J lost 3 bases; unmatched junction nucleotides: 4. The CDR3 contains 15 residues. The germline CDR1 and CDR2 sequences are MNHNY and SVGAGI (reference sequence). CDR3 nucleotides: TGTGCCAGCAGTTACGTGACTAGCGGTAAAGAGACCCAGTACTTC. Translation: CASSYVTSGKETQYF.

This rearrangement joins TRBV9 to TRBJ2-1; the D is unclear. The CDR3 extends over 12 amino acids. The germline V gene encodes CDR1 SGDLS and CDR2 YYNGEE. The V and J ends lost 3 bases and 6 bases respectively, with 7 bases between them. CDR3 loop: CASSAPSNEQFF. DNA for the CDR3: TGTGCCAGCAGCGCACCGTCCAATGAGCAGTTCTTC.

This chain connects TRBV28 to TRBJ2-1, with D possibly matching TRBD2 (6 bases). The germline V and J ends were trimmed by 3 bases and 0 bases, with 9 bases remaining between them. This CDR3 is 15 amino acids long. Germline CDR1 MDHEN, CDR2 SYDVKM. CDR3: CASSLEGDSYNEQFF. The CDR3 DNA follows: TGTGCCAGCAGTTTGGAGGGAGACTCCTACAATGAGCAGTTCTTC.

The chain is built from TRBV25-1 and TRBJ1-1; 10 positions agree with TRBD1. The V gene's germline CDR1 is MGHDK and CDR2 SYGVNS. The CDR3 sequence is 14 residues long. The V and J ends lost 5 bases and 7 bases, in that order; junction bases with no gene match: 7. CDR3: CASSPRQGAYEAFF. The CDR3 DNA follows: TGTGCCAGCAGTCCCCGACAGGGGGCTTATGAAGCTTTCTTT.

The chain joins TRBV20-1 to TRBJ2-7; D possibly corresponds to TRBD1 (6 bases). CDR1 DFQATT and CDR2 SNEGSKA come from the germline V gene (reference sequence). V lost 0 bases, J lost 3 bases, and 18 bases lay in between. The CDR3 contains 16 residues. The CDR3 loop reads CSARDPLGHGGYEQYF. CDR3 in DNA: TGCAGTGCTAGAGATCCGTTGGGACATGGGGGCTACGAGCAGTACTTC.

The rearrangement joins TRBV7-9 to TRBJ1-5; 11 nucleotides align to TRBD1. This CDR3 spans 16 amino acids. The germline gives CDR1 SEHNR, CDR2 FQNEAQ (reference sequence). V trimming: 4 bases; J trimming: 3 bases; junction bases outside the gene matches: 5. The CDR3 here is CASSSGTGGNNQPQHF. The CDR3 nucleotides are TGTGCCAGCAGCTCCGGGACAGGGGGGAACAATCAGCCCCAGCATTTT.

This clonotype was detected only a few times. The chain carries TRBV7-6 and TRBJ1-4; D call uncertain. Trimming shortened V by 0 bases and J by 8 bases, and 16 bases separated the two germline ends. From germline, CDR1 is SGHVS and CDR2 FNYEAQ. The CDR3 is made up of 16 amino acids. In DNA, the CDR3 is TGTGCCAGCAGCTTAGCTAACCTTGCCGGAGGCGAAAAACTGTTTTTT. Translated: CASSLANLAGGEKLFF.

The chain combines TRBV7-2 with TRBJ1-4, with D possibly matching TRBD1 (5 bases). With 5 bases removed from V and 8 bases from J, the gap between germline ends came to 18 bases. The CDR3 runs to 15 residues. Germline CDR1 is SGHTA and CDR2 is FQGNSA. The chain's CDR3 is CASSSQKGSREKLFF. In DNA, the CDR3 is TGTGCCAGCAGCAGCCAGAAGGGGAGTAGAGAAAAACTGTTTTTT. Full variable domain (remainder filled in from reference TRBV7-2 and TRBJ1-4): GAGVSQSPSNKVTEKGKDVELRCDPISGHTALYWYRQSLGQGLEFLIYFQGNSAPDKSGLPSDRFSAERTGGSVSTLTIQRTQQEDSAVYLCASSSQKGSREKLFFGSGTQLSVL.

This clonotype was seen a few times. The J gene is TRBJ2-1, the V gene TRBV5-4, with a weak D call TRBD2 (6 bases). Trimming cost V 6 bases and J 0 bases, with 16 bases left between them. Germline V gene data show CDR1 as SGHNT and CDR2 as YYREEE (reference sequence). The CDR3 loop spans 16 amino acids. The CDR3, as DNA: TGTGCCAGCACCGCCGCGGGGCTTAGCTCCTACAATGAGCAGTTCTTC. This codes for CASTAAGLSSYNEQFF.

This clonotype was counted a few times. The chain recombines TRBV20-1 with TRBJ1-4; 10 positions agree with TRBD1. V lost 3 bases and J lost 8; bases outside the gene matches: 9. This CDR3 contains 15 residues. Germline assignment: CDR1 DFQATT and CDR2 SNEGSKA (reference sequence). CDR3: CSARGGTGDVEKLFF. The CDR3 DNA is TGCAGTGCTAGGGGCGGGACAGGGGATGTGGAAAAACTGTTTTTT.

V usage is TRBV20-1 and J usage is TRBJ1-5, with a tentative D call TRBD1 (6 bases). The germline gives CDR1 DFQATT, CDR2 SNEGSKA (reference sequence). The CDR3 extends over 16 amino acids. V was cut by 0 bases and J by 6 bases, with 18 bases left in between. CDR3 sequence: CSARDGAAGAGQPQHF. The CDR3 coding sequence is TGCAGTGCTAGAGATGGGGCGGCGGGGGCGGGTCAGCCCCAGCATTTT.

This clonotype occurred a few times. The genes are TRBV29-1 and TRBJ1-1, with D possibly TRBD1 on 6 matching bases. The V and J ends lost 4 bases and 6 bases respectively, with 18 bases between them. This CDR3 is built from 14 residues. From germline, CDR1 is SQVTM and CDR2 ANQGSEA. DNA of the CDR3: TGCAGCGTTGTATGGGTTATGGGGGGCTCTGAAGCTTTCTTT. Protein: CSVVWVMGGSEAFF.

This clonotype appeared a few times. The V and J genes are TRBV11-3 and TRBJ2-2; D perhaps matches TRBD2 (5 bases). Germline V CDR1 and CDR2: SGHNT, YENEEA. This CDR3 is built from 14 residues. The V and J ends lost 3 bases and 5 bases respectively, with 10 bases between them. CDR3 residues: CASSFPSGTGELFF. The CDR3 region has the DNA TGTGCCAGCAGCTTTCCCTCGGGGACCGGGGAGCTGTTTTTT.

The rearrangement uses TRBV20-1 and TRBJ2-1; D is possibly TRBD2 (6 bases). Germline values: CDR1 DFQATT, CDR2 SNEGSKA (reference sequence). V was shortened by 1 base and J by 0 bases, with 7 bases between the two germline ends. The CDR3 spans 14 residues. CDR3: CSARGEASYNEQFF. In DNA, the CDR3 is TGCAGTGCTAGAGGGGAGGCCTCCTACAATGAGCAGTTCTTC.

With regard to this clonotype: At one end the junction does not follow the germline gene, possibly because of a read error. The chain is built from TRBV7-7 and TRBJ1-4, with D unclear. The CDR3 is made up of 15 amino acids. From germline, CDR1 is SSHAT and CDR2 FNYEAQ (reference sequence). CDR3 bases: TGTGCTAGCAGCCCTGGACTGACAACTAATGAAAAACTGTTTTTT. Translation gives CASSPGLTTNEKLFF.

J is TRBJ1-1 and V is TRBV18; weak D call: TRBD1 (5 bases). The length of the CDR3 is 14 residues. CDR1 KGHSH and CDR2 LQKENI come from the germline V gene. Trimming pared 5 bases from V and 3 bases from J, leaving 13 bases between. CDR3 DNA: TGTGCCAGCTCATCTAGGGGTGGGGACACTGAAGCTTTCTTT. This encodes CASSSRGGDTEAFF.

The chain links TRBV5-1 to TRBJ1-1; tentatively, D is TRBD1 (5 bases). The V gene's germline CDR1 is SGHRS and CDR2 YFSETQ. The V end lost 2 bases, the J end lost 3 bases, and 11 bases lay between the germline ends. This CDR3 comprises 14 residues. The CDR3 coding sequence is TGCGCCAGCAGCTTCAGATTGGGGGACACTGAAGCTTTCTTT. This gives the protein CASSFRLGDTEAFF.

This rearrangement joins TRBV20-1 to TRBJ2-7, with 10 nucleotides matching TRBD1. The germline V gene encodes CDR1 DFQATT and CDR2 SNEGSKA (reference sequence). J lost 4 bases, V lost 3 bases, and 6 bases had no gene match. The CDR3 contains 14 residues. CDR3 sequence reads: CSARPGQGRYEQYF. CDR3 coding DNA: TGCAGTGCTAGGCCGGGACAGGGGAGGTACGAGCAGTACTTC.

This chain's CDR3 is CASSPLGTGGLETQYF. The CDR3, as DNA: TGTGCCAGCAGCCCACTCGGGACAGGGGGCTTGGAGACCCAGTACTTC. This chain connects TRBV11-3 to TRBJ2-5; 12 bases fit TRBD1. The CDR3 is 16 amino acids. V lost 5 bases, J lost 5 bases, and 9 bases stayed unmatched. Germline assignment: CDR1 SGHNT and CDR2 YENEEA.